The next 25 T cell receptor beta chains were all read from a single sample in a study of cytomegalovirus exposure and HLA in healthy donors. Here immunoSEQ multiplex PCR was the method, and the copy in TCRdb shows in-frame clones only, minus some. The sample shows roughly 60,000 clones, just under 95% of them seen only once. The sample comprised PBMCs. Receptors were obtained from a young man in good health and CMV-seronegative.

The chain links TRBV20-1 to TRBJ1-1; perhaps TRBD1 as D (5 bases). Per the germline V gene, CDR1 is DFQATT and CDR2 is SNEGSKA (reference sequence). The CDR3 totals 11 residues. The CDR3, as DNA: TGCAGGGCCCAGGGAGGGGATCAAGCTTTCTTT. Residues: CRAQGGDQAFF.

This clone was observed once. V usage is TRBV7-9 and J usage is TRBJ1-3; no firm D call. CDR1 is SEHNR, CDR2 FQNEAQ, per germline (reference sequence). The CDR3 consists of 13 residues. The V end was cut by 1 base, the J end by 4 bases, with 5 bases between. Written as DNA, the CDR3 is TGTGCCAGCAGCTTAGGGCACGGAAACACCATATATTTT. Encoded protein: CASSLGHGNTIYF.

The chain joins TRBV7-2 to TRBJ2-3, with 8 bases fitting TRBD2. Germline assignment: CDR1 SGHTA and CDR2 FQGNSA. J was trimmed by 11 bases and V by 1 base; bases with no gene match: 8. The CDR3 is 14 amino acids. CDR3 sequence reads: CASSLGLRGGGQYF. DNA of the CDR3: TGTGCCAGCAGCTTAGGGTTACGGGGGGGAGGGCAGTATTTT. Full variable domain (outside the CDR3, taken from reference TRBV7-2 and TRBJ2-3): GAGVSQSPSNKVTEKGKDVELRCDPISGHTALYWYRQSLGQGLEFLIYFQGNSAPDKSGLPSDRFSAERTGGSVSTLTIQRTQQEDSAVYLCASSLGLRGGGQYFGPGTRLTVL.

This clone was seen a few times. The J gene is TRBJ1-3, the V gene TRBV6-1; TRBD1 might be the D (5 bases). V gave up 3 bases and J gave up 3 bases, with 9 bases separating them. There are 14 residues in the CDR3. Germline CDR1 MNHNS, CDR2 SASEGT. CDR3 coding DNA: TGTGCCAGCAGTGAGTGGAGGGGTGGAAACACCATATATTTT. Protein: CASSEWRGGNTIYF.

This clone was found a few times. The chain links TRBV2 to TRBJ1-2, with D uncertain. There are 11 residues in the CDR3. Per germline, CDR1 SNHLY and CDR2 FYNNEI. The V and J ends lost 4 bases and 5 bases respectively, with 5 bases between them. The CDR3 bases are TGTGCCAGCAGTGTACTGTATGGCTACACCTTC. Translating it yields CASSVLYGYTF.

This rearrangement joins TRBV6-6 to TRBJ2-2, with no clear D. V lost 2 bases and J lost 2, with 3 bases in between. Germline CDR1 is MNHNY and CDR2 is SVGAGI (reference sequence). This CDR3 comprises 13 residues. The CDR3 here is CASSYSNTGELFF. The CDR3 DNA reads as TGTGCCAGCAGTTACAGCAACACCGGGGAGCTGTTTTTT.

This chain joins TRBV7-2 and TRBJ1-1; 7 nucleotides line up with TRBD1. This CDR3 contains 15 residues. The ends lost 5 bases at V and 3 bases at J; junction bases unmatched: 9. Germline V gives CDR1 SGHTA, CDR2 FQGNSA. For the CDR3, the DNA is TGTGCCAGCAGCCCTACAGGGGTGAGGGACACTGAAGCTTTCTTT. Its translation: CASSPTGVRDTEAFF. Looking up the rest from reference TRBV7-2 and TRBJ1-1 gives the full variable domain: GAGVSQSPSNKVTEKGKDVELRCDPISGHTALYWYRQSLGQGLEFLIYFQGNSAPDKSGLPSDRFSAERTGGSVSTLTIQRTQQEDSAVYLCASSPTGVRDTEAFFGQGTRLTVV.

This sequence joins TRBV4-3 and TRBJ2-3, with 7 bases matching TRBD2. From germline, CDR1 is LGHNA and CDR2 YSLEER. The CDR3 sequence is 18 residues long. Unmatched junction bases numbered 13, after V lost 0 bases and J lost 4 bases. The CDR3 is CASSQDFIRTRGSDTQYF. The DNA for the CDR3 is TGCGCCAGCAGCCAAGATTTCATCCGGACTAGAGGGTCAGATACGCAGTATTTT.

The chain recombines TRBV29-1 with TRBJ2-3; a weak D match, TRBD2 (6 bases). The CDR3 is made up of 13 amino acids. CDR1 is SQVTM, CDR2 ANQGSEA, per germline. With 6 bases removed from V and 0 bases from J, the gap between germline ends came to 10 bases. In DNA form, the CDR3 reads TGCAGCGTCCGGGACTCAAGCACAGATACGCAGTATTTT. Residues: CSVRDSSTDTQYF.

Turning to this clone: Other DNA variants within this sample encode the same CDR3. The rearrangement joins TRBV6-1 to TRBJ1-1, with TRBD1 matching 8 bases. The V gene's germline CDR1 is MNHNS and CDR2 SASEGT. The CDR3 extends over 14 amino acids. V trimming: 5 bases; J trimming: 11 bases; junction bases outside the gene matches: 13. Written as DNA, the CDR3 is TGTGCCAGCAGTACGGACAGGGCCGCCCCTGTGGCTTTCTTT. Translation: CASSTDRAAPVAFF.

This chain links TRBV14 with TRBJ1-2; 11 bases are a match to TRBD1. This CDR3 spans 15 amino acids. Per the germline V gene, CDR1 is SGHDN and CDR2 is FVKESK. Trimming removed 5 bases from V and 4 bases from J; junction bases left unmatched: 6. CDR3 coding DNA: TGTGCCAGCAGCGGGACAGGGGGTTTCGCCTATGGCTACACCTTC. It specifies CASSGTGGFAYGYTF.

The chain couples TRBV19 to TRBJ1-4; 11 bases match TRBD1. V lost 6 bases and J lost 4; bases outside the gene matches: 1. Germline V gene sequence: CDR1 LNHDA, CDR2 SQIVND (reference sequence). CDR3 length equals 14 residues. CDR3 loop: CASSGTGGNEKLFF. CDR3 coding DNA: TGTGCCAGTAGCGGGACAGGGGGTAATGAAAAACTGTTTTTT.

A single count supports this clone. This chain connects TRBV27 to TRBJ1-5; D gene ambiguous. Trimming removed 6 bases at V and 0 bases at J, with 12 bases between. CDR1 and CDR2 (germline): MNHEY, SMNVEV (reference sequence). This CDR3 has 15 residues. CDR3 sequence (DNA): TGTGCCAGCAGCCTGGCCGGAGATAGCAATCAGCCCCAGCATTTT. Translating it yields CASSLAGDSNQPQHF.

The rearrangement joins TRBV27 to TRBJ2-1; 9 nucleotides agree with TRBD1. J gave up 8 bases and V 0 bases, and 14 bases lay outside the gene matches. The CDR3 has 18 amino acids. Germline loops: CDR1 MNHEY, CDR2 SMNVEV (reference sequence). In DNA, the CDR3 is TGTGCCAGCAGTTTATCCGCCGCGACAGGGGGGAGTGAGGATGAGCAGTTCTTC. Encoded protein: CASSLSAATGGSEDEQFF.

J is TRBJ2-2 and V is TRBV4-3; 7 bases align to TRBD2. Trimming removed 5 bases from V and 4 bases from J; junction bases left unmatched: 7. In germline, CDR1 is LGHNA, CDR2 YSLEER. This CDR3 has 15 amino acids. The chain's CDR3 is CASSWTREGTGELFF. The CDR3 DNA reads TGCGCCAGCAGCTGGACCAGGGAGGGCACCGGGGAGCTGTTTTTT.

V usage is TRBV19 and J usage is TRBJ1-1; D is uncertain. This CDR3 comprises 15 residues. Germline V gene sequence: CDR1 LNHDA, CDR2 SQIVND (reference sequence). The V gene lost 1 base and the J gene lost 6 bases, with 15 bases spanning the gap. CDR3 amino acids: CASSIAGGSSAEAFF. The DNA for the CDR3 is TGTGCCAGTAGTATAGCGGGAGGTTCTAGCGCTGAAGCTTTCTTT.

The gene calls are TRBV2 and TRBJ1-1; 7 nucleotides line up with TRBD1. V trimming: 1 base; J trimming: 2 bases; junction bases outside the gene matches: 7. CDR1 is SNHLY and CDR2 is FYNNEI in the germline V gene. The CDR3 length is 16 residues. CDR3: CASSEEGRGLNTEAFF. The CDR3 DNA follows: TGTGCCAGCAGTGAAGAGGGTAGGGGGCTAAACACTGAAGCTTTCTTT.

This clone was detected once. The chain employs TRBV5-1 and TRBJ2-1; 11 bases match TRBD2. The germline V gene encodes CDR1 SGHRS and CDR2 YFSETQ. This CDR3 has 15 amino acids. J was trimmed by 4 bases and V by 3 bases; bases with no gene match: 3. The CDR3: CASSSGTSGYNEQFF. The CDR3 region has the DNA TGCGCCAGCAGCTCCGGGACTAGCGGATACAATGAGCAGTTCTTC.

The chain combines TRBV7-2 with TRBJ2-4; D unresolved. Germline CDR1 SGHTA, CDR2 FQGNSA. This CDR3 spans 15 amino acids. Trimming stripped 4 bases from V and 0 bases from J, with 10 bases between. CDR3 amino acids: CASSSYSEAKNIQYF. Here the CDR3 DNA reads TGTGCCAGCAGCTCCTACTCCGAAGCCAAAAACATTCAGTACTTC. The full variable domain, rest sourced from reference TRBV7-2 and TRBJ2-4, is GAGVSQSPSNKVTEKGKDVELRCDPISGHTALYWYRQSLGQGLEFLIYFQGNSAPDKSGLPSDRFSAERTGGSVSTLTIQRTQQEDSAVYLCASSSYSEAKNIQYFGAGTRLSVL.

The chain combines TRBV27 with TRBJ1-3, with 8 bases fitting TRBD1. Unmatched junction bases numbered 10, after V lost 5 bases and J lost 4 bases. From germline, CDR1 is MNHEY and CDR2 SMNVEV (reference sequence). The length of the CDR3 is 16 residues. The CDR3 spells CASSPRTGSKGNTIYF. The CDR3 DNA reads as TGTGCCAGCAGTCCGCGGACAGGGAGTAAAGGAAACACCATATATTTT.

This chain connects TRBV9 to TRBJ2-3, with D perhaps matching TRBD2 (5 bases). V lost 4 bases and J lost 1, with 13 bases in between. The CDR3 is made up of 15 amino acids. CDR1 SGDLS and CDR2 YYNGEE come from the germline V gene. The CDR3 loop is CASSSSGTGTDTQYF. The CDR3 DNA reads as TGTGCCAGCAGCAGCTCGGGAACAGGCACAGATACGCAGTATTTT. Based on the CDR3 plus reference TRBV9 and TRBJ2-3, the full variable domain is DSGVTQTPKHLITATGQRVTLRCSPRSGDLSVYWYQQSLDQGLQFLIQYYNGEERAKGNILERFSAQQFPDLHSELNLSSLELGDSALYFCASSSSGTGTDTQYFGPGTRLTVL.

The genes are TRBV7-8 and TRBJ2-7, with TRBD2 as a possible D gene (5 bases). The length of the CDR3 is 16 residues. Between the trimmed V and J ends, which lost 1 base and 0 bases, there was a span of 13 bases. Germline assignment: CDR1 SGHVS and CDR2 FQNEAQ. The CDR3 loop is CASSLVGVGSSYEQYF. CDR3 bases: TGTGCCAGCAGCTTAGTTGGGGTTGGGAGCTCCTACGAGCAGTACTTC.

The rearrangement joins TRBV7-2 to TRBJ2-5; the D is unclear. The CDR3 consists of 12 residues. Germline lookup yields CDR1 SGHTA and CDR2 FQGNSA. Between the trimmed V and J ends, which lost 2 bases and 5 bases, there was a span of 6 bases. The CDR3 is CASSLKSETQYF. The CDR3, as DNA: TGTGCCAGCAGCTTAAAGAGTGAGACCCAGTACTTC.

This rearrangement joins TRBV28 to TRBJ2-4, with unresolved D. The CDR3 is 11 residues long. V gave up 7 bases and J gave up 8 bases, with 9 bases separating them. Germline V gives CDR1 MDHEN, CDR2 SYDVKM. CDR3 DNA sequence: TGTGCCAGCACCTGGAGTGACATTCAGTACTTC. This codes for CASTWSDIQYF.

The genes are TRBV7-2 and TRBJ2-2; TRBD1 might be the D (6 bases). The CDR3 is made up of 15 amino acids. Germline V gives CDR1 SGHTA, CDR2 FQGNSA. With 5 bases removed from V and 8 bases from J, the gap between germline ends came to 18 bases. The CDR3 protein is CASSGRTGTGGELFF. The CDR3, as DNA: TGTGCCAGCAGCGGTCGGACGGGTACAGGGGGGGAGCTGTTTTTT.